This T cell receptor beta chain appears in the sequencing data of a study of blood T cells in healthy people across ages. A sample-barcoded 5' primer and a J-beta primer mix were used in a second PCR of roughly 7 to 12 cycles. TCRdb called the 5' RACE reads again in MiXCR, with one record for every CDR3 protein. The sample has under 2,000,000 distinct CDR3 sequences, around half seen once. This clonotype was obtained from a woman between 40 and 55 years old in good health. The sequencing input was blood.

As DNA, the CDR3 is TGTGCCAGCCACCGGGACAGAGGGTACCAAGAGACCCAGTACTTC. This codes for CASHRDRGYQETQYF. The J gene is TRBJ2-5, the V gene TRBV2, with 7 bases aligning to TRBD1. Germline-derived CDR1 and CDR2 are SNHLY and FYNNEI. V lost 8 bases and J lost 0; bases outside the gene matches: 9. This CDR3 spans 15 amino acids.